This TCR beta chain came from a study of blood T cells in healthy people across ages. Study observations and caveats: There was no known CMV status for donors, so expanded clonotype changes were possibly confounded. In older individuals, TCR beta diversity per million T cells was lower, falling roughly linearly with age.

Primed by a sample-barcoded 5' primer and a J-beta primer mix, a second PCR proceeded for about 7 to 11 cycles. TCRdb re-analysed the 5' RACE reads in MiXCR, keeping a single row per CDR3 protein. The sample yields 660,000 or so distinct CDR3 sequences, around 54% seen once. The sample, about 9.7 milliliters of peripheral blood, was drawn from each donor. Total RNA was extracted at no less than 6 micrograms per sample. This clonotype was seen a single time. Its antigen remains unknown. V lost 4 bases, J lost 7 bases, and 3 bases stayed unmatched. The CDR3 has 12 amino acids. What was sequenced was blood. V usage is TRBV12-3 or TRBV12-4 and J usage is TRBJ1-2; 7 positions match TRBD1. This clonotype was obtained from a man aged 55 to 70 in good health. This CDR3 is CASSSNRGGYTF. CDR3 sequence (DNA): TGTGCCAGCAGTTCAAACAGGGGTGGCTACACCTTC.